One and the same sample provided the 10 T cell receptor beta chains below, sequenced in a study of preoperative IRX-2 immunotherapy in early breast cancer. Treatment given: preoperative locoregional IRX-2 cytokine immunotherapy. Produced via immunoSEQ multiplex PCR; TCRdb's table is partial and in-frame only. The sample lists roughly 35,000 clones, roughly 96% occurring once. This material was collected from a patient treated with IRX-2 immunotherapy. The receptors stem from a human donor with breast cancer.

V gene TRBV9 combines with J gene TRBJ2-6; D call uncertain. The V gene's germline CDR1 is SGDLS and CDR2 YYNGEE. The CDR3 extends over 16 amino acids. Trimming pared 2 bases from V and 3 bases from J, leaving 12 bases between. As DNA, the CDR3 is TGTGCCAGCAGCGTTCAAGGGTTTTTTGGGGCCAACGTCCTGACTTTC. It specifies CASSVQGFFGANVLTF.

V is TRBV2 and J is TRBJ1-3; 7 nucleotides line up with TRBD1. The length of the CDR3 is 14 residues. The germline V gene has CDR1 SNHLY and CDR2 FYNNEI. The junction had 3 bases not matched to a gene; V was cut back by 7 bases and J by 0 bases. The CDR3 DNA sequence: TGTGCCAGCATCAGACAGGGCTCTGGAAACACCATATATTTT. As protein: CASIRQGSGNTIYF.

The V call is TRBV11-2, the J call TRBJ2-2, with TRBD1 matching 9 bases. This CDR3 has 15 residues. Trimming at V came to 5 bases and at J to 2 bases, leaving 3 bases not matched to a gene. Germline V CDR1 and CDR2: SGHAT, FQNNGV. The CDR3 nucleotides are TGTGCCAGCAGCCTACAGGGGGCAAACACCGGGGAGCTGTTTTTT. Translated: CASSLQGANTGELFF.

The chain links TRBV5-5 to TRBJ2-7; the D gene is possibly TRBD1 (5 bases). Between the trimmed V and J ends, which lost 3 bases and 0 bases, there was a span of 7 bases. The CDR3 loop spans 13 amino acids. The V gene's germline CDR1 is SGHKS and CDR2 YYEKEE (reference sequence). This CDR3 reads CASSSRDSYEQYF. In DNA, the CDR3 is TGTGCCAGCAGCTCCAGGGACTCCTACGAGCAGTACTTC.

The CDR3 nucleotides are TGTGCCAGCAGCTTAGGGGCCCTAGCGGGGACCTACGAGCAGTACTTC. It yields the protein CASSLGALAGTYEQYF. The gene calls are TRBV11-2 and TRBJ2-7, with 9 bases lining up with TRBD2. The CDR3 sequence is 16 residues long. The V and J ends lost 1 base and 2 bases, in that order; junction bases with no gene match: 6. The germline gives CDR1 SGHAT, CDR2 FQNNGV.

The chain recombines TRBV7-2 with TRBJ2-4; D might be TRBD1 or TRBD2, each matching 5 bases. Germline CDR1 reads SGHTA; CDR2 reads FQGNSA. This CDR3 contains 15 residues. Trimming pared 5 bases from V and 2 bases from J, leaving 13 bases between. CDR3 sequence (DNA): TGTGCCAGCAGCGGTAGGGACGGAACCAAAAACATTCAGTACTTC. Protein sequence: CASSGRDGTKNIQYF. Variable domain in full (rest from reference TRBV7-2 and TRBJ2-4): GAGVSQSPSNKVTEKGKDVELRCDPISGHTALYWYRQSLGQGLEFLIYFQGNSAPDKSGLPSDRFSAERTGGSVSTLTIQRTQQEDSAVYLCASSGRDGTKNIQYFGAGTRLSVL.

V usage is TRBV1 and J usage is TRBJ2-3; the table's TRBD1 call for D was not verified on the DNA. TRBV1 is assigned pseudogene status. This CDR3 spans 17 amino acids. The CDR3 region has the DNA TGCACCAGCAGCCAAGAAGACCGTGGGGCCTTGGTAGATACGCAGTATTTT. Its protein is CTSSQEDRGALVDTQYF.

As to this clone: This same CDR3 is encoded by further DNA sequences in the sample. V and J are TRBV7-8 and TRBJ2-1, with TRBD2 matching 9 bases. Germline V gene sequence: CDR1 SGHVS, CDR2 FQNEAQ. The junction had 5 bases not matched to a gene; V was cut back by 1 base and J by 7 bases. The CDR3 extends over 15 amino acids. The CDR3 is CASSLGLAELNEQFF. DNA for the CDR3: TGTGCCAGCAGCTTAGGACTAGCGGAACTAAATGAGCAGTTCTTC.

The CDR3 region has the DNA TGTGCCAGCAGCTTGGGGACAGGGCAATATACGCAGTATTTT. It yields the protein CASSLGTGQYTQYF. The chain employs TRBV5-4 and TRBJ2-3; 8 bases are shared with TRBD1. The germline V gene has CDR1 SGHNT and CDR2 YYREEE (reference sequence). This CDR3 has 14 residues. V dropped 0 bases and J dropped 7; count of bases not matched to a gene: 4.

The rearrangement joins TRBV9 to TRBJ2-1; D might be TRBD1 or TRBD2, each matching 5 bases. In germline, CDR1 is SGDLS, CDR2 YYNGEE. The CDR3 runs to 14 residues. Trimming left V 3 bases short and J 0 bases short, with 7 bases between. The CDR3, as DNA: TGTGCCAGCAGCGATGGGACCTCCTACAATGAGCAGTTCTTC. This sequence encodes CASSDGTSYNEQFF.